The TCR beta chain described here comes from a study of graft-versus-host responses after intestinal transplantation. V was pared by 3 bases and J by 2 bases, with 7 bases of the junction left unmatched. Germline CDR1 reads GTSNPN; CDR2 reads SVGIG (reference sequence). This CDR3 has 15 residues. Turning to this clone: Its antigen is not known.

Clones were sequenced by immunoSEQ multiplex PCR, and TCRdb holds only the in-frame ones, with some missing. The sample shows roughly 89,000 clones, about 94% of them seen only once. General observations from the study: Graft-versus-host to host-versus-graft clonal ratios in allografts were high in patients with graft-donor T cell macrochimerism. GvH clone levels peaked in circulation, and this peak was associated with early post-transplant HvG declines.

Sequencing used unstimulated CD4+ T cells sorted from spleen or lymph node cells, obtained before intestinal transplant. The rearrangement joins TRBV30 to TRBJ1-3, with TRBD1 matching over 7 bases. The clonotype comes from a human donor who received an intestinal transplant. CDR3 protein: CAWRDHGTAGNTIYF. The CDR3 DNA follows: TGTGCCTGGAGAGATCACGGGACAGCTGGAAACACCATATATTTT. The full variable domain, completed using reference TRBV30 and TRBJ1-3, is SQTIHQWPATLVQPVGSPLSLECTVEGTSNPNLYWYRQAAGRGLQLLFYSVGIGQISSEVPQNLSASRPQDRQFILSSKKLLLSDSGFYLCAWRDHGTAGNTIYFGEGSWLTVV.